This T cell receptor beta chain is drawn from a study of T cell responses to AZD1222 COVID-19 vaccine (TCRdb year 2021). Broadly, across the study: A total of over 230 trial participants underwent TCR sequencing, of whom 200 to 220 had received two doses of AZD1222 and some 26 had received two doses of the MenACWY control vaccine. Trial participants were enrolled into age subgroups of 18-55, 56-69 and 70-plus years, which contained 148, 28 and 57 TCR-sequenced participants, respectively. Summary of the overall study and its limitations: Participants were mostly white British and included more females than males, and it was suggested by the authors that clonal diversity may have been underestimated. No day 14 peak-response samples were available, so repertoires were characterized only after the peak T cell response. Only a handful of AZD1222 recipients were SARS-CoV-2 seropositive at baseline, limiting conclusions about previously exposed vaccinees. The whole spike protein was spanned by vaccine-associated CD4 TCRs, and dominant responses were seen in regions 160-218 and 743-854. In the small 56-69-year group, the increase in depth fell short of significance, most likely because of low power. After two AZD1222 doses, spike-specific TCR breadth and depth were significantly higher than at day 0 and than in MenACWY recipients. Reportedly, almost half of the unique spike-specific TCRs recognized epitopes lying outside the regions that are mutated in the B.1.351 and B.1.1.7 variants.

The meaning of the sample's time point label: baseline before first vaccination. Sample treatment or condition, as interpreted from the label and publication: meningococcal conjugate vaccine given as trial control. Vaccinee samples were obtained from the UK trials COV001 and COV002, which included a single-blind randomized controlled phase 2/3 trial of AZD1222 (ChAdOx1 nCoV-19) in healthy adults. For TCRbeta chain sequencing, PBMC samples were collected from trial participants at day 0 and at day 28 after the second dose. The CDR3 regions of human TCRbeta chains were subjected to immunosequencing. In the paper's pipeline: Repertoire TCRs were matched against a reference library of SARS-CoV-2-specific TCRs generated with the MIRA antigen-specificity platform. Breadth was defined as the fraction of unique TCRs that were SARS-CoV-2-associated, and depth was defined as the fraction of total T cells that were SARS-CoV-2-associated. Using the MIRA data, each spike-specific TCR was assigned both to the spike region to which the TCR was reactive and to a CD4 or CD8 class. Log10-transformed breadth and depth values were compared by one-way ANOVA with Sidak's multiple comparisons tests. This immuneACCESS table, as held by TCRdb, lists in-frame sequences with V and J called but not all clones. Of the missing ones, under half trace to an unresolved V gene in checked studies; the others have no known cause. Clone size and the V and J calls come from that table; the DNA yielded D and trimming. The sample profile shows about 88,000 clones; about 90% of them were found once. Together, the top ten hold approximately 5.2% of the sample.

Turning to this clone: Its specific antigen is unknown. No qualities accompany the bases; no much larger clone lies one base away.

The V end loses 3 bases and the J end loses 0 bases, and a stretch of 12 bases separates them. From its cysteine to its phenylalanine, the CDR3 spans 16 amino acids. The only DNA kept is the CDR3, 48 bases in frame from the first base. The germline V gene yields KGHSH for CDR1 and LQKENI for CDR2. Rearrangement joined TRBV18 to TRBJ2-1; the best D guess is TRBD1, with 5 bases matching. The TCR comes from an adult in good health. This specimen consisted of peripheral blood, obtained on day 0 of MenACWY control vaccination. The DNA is TGTGCCAGCTCACCCCTGACAGCAGACTCCTACAATGAGCAGTTCTTC. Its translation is CASSPLTADSYNEQFF.